This entry describes one TCR beta chain. Its matching antigen is unknown. The data were obtained in a study of CD8 T cells in Susac syndrome. The CDR3 sequence is 12 residues long. Per the germline V gene, CDR1 is KGHSH and CDR2 is LQKENI. Trimming took off 4 bases at V and 8 bases at J, with 11 bases between the two ends. Study-level points and caveats: Only a relatively small number of individuals were included in the TCR sequencing and HLA analysis.

It was negative isolation that provided the CD8+ and CD4+ T cells, whereas TEMRA cells were enriched by FACS. With random hexamers, reverse transcription was performed on about 0.5 to 1 ug of RNA. TCR beta CDR3 was amplified by immunoSEQ multiplex PCR. This amplification extended across 54 Vbeta and 13 Jbeta segments. TCRdb re-called the immunoSEQ multiplex PCR reads through MiXCR, storing one row per CDR3 protein. The sample yields 130,000 to 150,000 distinct CDR3 sequences, around 95% seen once. The clonotype originates from a human donor with Susac syndrome. Sequenced: CD4+ T cells from PBMCs. V gene TRBV18 combines with J gene TRBJ1-2, with D possibly being TRBD1 (6 bases). The CDR3 DNA is TGTGCCAGCTCACGGGGGGCTGAAGGCTACACCTTC. It translates to CASSRGAEGYTF.